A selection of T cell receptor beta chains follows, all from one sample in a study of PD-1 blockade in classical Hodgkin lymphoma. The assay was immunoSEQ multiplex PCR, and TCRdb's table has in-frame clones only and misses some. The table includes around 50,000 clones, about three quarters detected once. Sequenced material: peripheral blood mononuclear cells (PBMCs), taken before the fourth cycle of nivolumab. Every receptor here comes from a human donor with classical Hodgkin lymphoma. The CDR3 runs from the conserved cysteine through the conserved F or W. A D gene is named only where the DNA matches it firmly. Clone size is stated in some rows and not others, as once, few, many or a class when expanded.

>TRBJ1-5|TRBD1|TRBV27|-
CASSSQQGANQPQHF
TGTGCCAGCAGTTCACAACAGGGGGCAAATCAGCCCCAGCATTTT
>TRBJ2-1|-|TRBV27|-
CASSLEAGTRLKFF
TGTGCCAGCAGTTTGGAAGCCGGGACTCGCCTTAAGTTCTTC
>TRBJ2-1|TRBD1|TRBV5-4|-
CASSLGQGRLGEQFF
TGTGCCAGCAGCTTGGGACAGGGCCGTCTCGGTGAGCAGTTCTTC
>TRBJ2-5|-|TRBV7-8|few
CASSFTGAQYF
TGTGCCAGCAGCTTTACAGGTGCCCAGTACTTC
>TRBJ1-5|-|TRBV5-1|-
CASSLDRMDQPQHF
TGCGCCAGCAGCTTGGACAGAATGGATCAGCCCCAGCATTTT
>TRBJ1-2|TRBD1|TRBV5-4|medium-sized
CASKLLGTGVGYTF
TGTGCCAGCAAGCTATTGGGGACAGGGGTCGGCTACACCTTC
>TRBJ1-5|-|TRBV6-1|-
CASSELQLGNQPQHF
TGTGCCAGCAGTGAACTCCAGCTGGGCAATCAGCCCCAGCATTTT
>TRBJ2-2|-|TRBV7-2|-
CASSLESVAAGELFF
TGTGCCAGCAGCTTAGAGTCCGTTGCCGCCGGGGAGCTGTTTTTT
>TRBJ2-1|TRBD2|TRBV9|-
CASSVAGLAGSKNEQFF
TGTGCCAGCAGCGTAGCGGGACTAGCGGGAAGTAAAAATGAGCAGTTCTTC
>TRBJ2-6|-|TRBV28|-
CASSWTQGSGANVLTF
TGTGCCAGCAGTTGGACACAGGGATCTGGGGCCAACGTCCTGACTTTC
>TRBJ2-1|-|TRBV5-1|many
CASSRDYHNEQFF
TGCGCCAGCAGCCGAGACTACCACAATGAGCAGTTCTTC
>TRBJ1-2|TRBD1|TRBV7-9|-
CASSIGQGGYYGYTF
TGTGCCAGCAGCATTGGACAGGGGGGTTACTATGGCTACACCTTC
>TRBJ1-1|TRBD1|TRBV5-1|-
CASSLAQGRNGEAFF
TGCGCCAGCAGCTTGGCACAGGGGAGGAATGGTGAAGCTTTCTTT
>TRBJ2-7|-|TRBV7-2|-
CASSPQPGAIHEQYF
TGTGCCAGCAGTCCCCAGCCGGGAGCGATCCACGAGCAGTACTTC
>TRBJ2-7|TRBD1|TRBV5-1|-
CASSVTGPYEQYF
TGCGCCAGCAGCGTGACAGGGCCCTACGAGCAGTACTTC
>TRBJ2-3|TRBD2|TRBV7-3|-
CASSLRLAGVRGDTQYF
TGTGCCAGCAGCTTACGGCTAGCGGGAGTCCGGGGAGATACGCAGTATTTT
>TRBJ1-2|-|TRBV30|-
CACGQPNYGYTF
TGTGCCTGCGGACAGCCAAACTATGGCTACACCTTC
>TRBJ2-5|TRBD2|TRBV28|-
CASRVAGTSGRLRETQYF
TGTGCCAGCAGAGTCGCAGGGACTAGCGGGAGGTTGAGGGAGACCCAGTACTTC
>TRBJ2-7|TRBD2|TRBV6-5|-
CASSLSLAGGYEQYF
TGTGCCAGCAGTTTGTCGTTAGCGGGAGGGTACGAGCAGTACTTC
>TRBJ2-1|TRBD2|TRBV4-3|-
CASSWGLAAYNEQFF
TGCGCCAGTTCGTGGGGACTAGCGGCCTACAATGAGCAGTTCTTC